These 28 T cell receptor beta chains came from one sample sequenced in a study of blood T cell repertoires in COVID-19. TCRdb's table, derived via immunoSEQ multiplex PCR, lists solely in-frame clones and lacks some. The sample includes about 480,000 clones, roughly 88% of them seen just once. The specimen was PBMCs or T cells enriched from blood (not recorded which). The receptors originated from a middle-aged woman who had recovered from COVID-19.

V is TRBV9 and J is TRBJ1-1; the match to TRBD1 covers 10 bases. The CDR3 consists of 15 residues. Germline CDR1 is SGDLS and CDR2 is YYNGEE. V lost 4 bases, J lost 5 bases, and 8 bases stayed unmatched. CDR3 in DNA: TGTGCCAGCAGCCCACGGGGACAGGGGATTACTGAAGCTTTCTTT. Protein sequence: CASSPRGQGITEAFF.

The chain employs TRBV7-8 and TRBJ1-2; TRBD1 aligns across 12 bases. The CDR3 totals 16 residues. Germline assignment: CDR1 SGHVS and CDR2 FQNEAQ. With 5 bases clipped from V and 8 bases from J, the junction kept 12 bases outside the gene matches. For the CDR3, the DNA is TGTGCCAGCAGCAGAGGGACAGGGGGCGTAATGGTGGGCTACACCTTC. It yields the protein CASSRGTGGVMVGYTF. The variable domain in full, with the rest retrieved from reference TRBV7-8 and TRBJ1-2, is GAGVSQSPRYKVAKRGQDVALRCDPISGHVSLFWYQQALGQGPEFLTYFQNEAQLDKSGLPSDRFFAERPEGSVSTLKIQRTQQEDSAVYLCASSRGTGGVMVGYTFGSGTRLTVV.

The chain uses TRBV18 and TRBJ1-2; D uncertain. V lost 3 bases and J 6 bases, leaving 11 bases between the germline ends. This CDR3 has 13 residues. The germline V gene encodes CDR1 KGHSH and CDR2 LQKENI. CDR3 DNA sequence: TGTGCCAGCTCACCTGCGTGGGGAGATGGCTACACCTTC. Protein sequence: CASSPAWGDGYTF.

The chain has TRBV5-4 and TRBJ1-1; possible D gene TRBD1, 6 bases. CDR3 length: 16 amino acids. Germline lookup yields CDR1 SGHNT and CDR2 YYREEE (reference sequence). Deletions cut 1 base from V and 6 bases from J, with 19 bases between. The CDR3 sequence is CASSLLQGAAHAEAFF. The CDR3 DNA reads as TGTGCCAGCAGCTTGTTACAGGGAGCAGCCCACGCTGAAGCTTTCTTT.

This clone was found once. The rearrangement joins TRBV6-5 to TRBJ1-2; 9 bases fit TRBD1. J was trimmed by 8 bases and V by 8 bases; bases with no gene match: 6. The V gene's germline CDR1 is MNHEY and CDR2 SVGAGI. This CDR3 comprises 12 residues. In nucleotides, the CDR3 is TGTGCCAGCCTTCGGACAGGGGTAGGCTACACCTTC. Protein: CASLRTGVGYTF.

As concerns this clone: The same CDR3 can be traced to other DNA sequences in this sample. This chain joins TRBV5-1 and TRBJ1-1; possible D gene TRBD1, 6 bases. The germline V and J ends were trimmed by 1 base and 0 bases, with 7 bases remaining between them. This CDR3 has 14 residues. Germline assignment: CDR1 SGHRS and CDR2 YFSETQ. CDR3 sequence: CASSLQGMNTEAFF. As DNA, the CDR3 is TGCGCCAGCAGCTTGCAGGGGATGAACACTGAAGCTTTCTTT.

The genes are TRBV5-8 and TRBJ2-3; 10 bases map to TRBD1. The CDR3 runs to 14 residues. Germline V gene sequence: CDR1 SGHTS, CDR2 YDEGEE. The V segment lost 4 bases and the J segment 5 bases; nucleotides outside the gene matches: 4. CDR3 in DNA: TGTGCCAGCAGCCAAGGACAGGGGGAAGATACGCAGTATTTT. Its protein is CASSQGQGEDTQYF.

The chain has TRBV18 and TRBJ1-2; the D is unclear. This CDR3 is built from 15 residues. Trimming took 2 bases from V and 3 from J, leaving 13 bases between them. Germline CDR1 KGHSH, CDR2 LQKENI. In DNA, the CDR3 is TGTGCCAGCTCACCAATCGGGGTGGTTGACTATGGCTACACCTTC. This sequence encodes CASSPIGVVDYGYTF.

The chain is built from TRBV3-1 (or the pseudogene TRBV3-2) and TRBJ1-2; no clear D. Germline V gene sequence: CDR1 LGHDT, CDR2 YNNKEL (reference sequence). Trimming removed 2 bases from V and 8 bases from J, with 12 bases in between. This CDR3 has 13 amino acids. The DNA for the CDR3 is TGTGCCAGCAGCCAAATTCGGGTGGAGGGCTACACCTTC. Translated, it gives CASSQIRVEGYTF.

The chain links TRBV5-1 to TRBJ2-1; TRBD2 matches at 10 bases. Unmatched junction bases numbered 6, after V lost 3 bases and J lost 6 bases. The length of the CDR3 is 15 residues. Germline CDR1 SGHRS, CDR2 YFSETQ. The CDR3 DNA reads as TGCGCCAGCAGCTATCTAGCGGGAGCAGGCAATGAGCAGTTCTTC. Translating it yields CASSYLAGAGNEQFF. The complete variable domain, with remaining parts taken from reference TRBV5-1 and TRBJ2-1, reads KAGVTQTPRYLIKTRGQQVTLSCSPISGHRSVSWYQQTPGQGLQFLFEYFSETQRNKGNFPGRFSGRQFSNSRSEMNVSTLELGDSALYLCASSYLAGAGNEQFFGPGTRLTVL.

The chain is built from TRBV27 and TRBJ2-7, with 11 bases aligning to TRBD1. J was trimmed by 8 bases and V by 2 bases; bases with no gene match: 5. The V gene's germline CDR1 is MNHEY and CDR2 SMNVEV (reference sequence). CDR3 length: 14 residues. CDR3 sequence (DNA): TGTGCCAGCAGTTTAGGGACAGGGGGTAGCCAGCAGTACTTC. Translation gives CASSLGTGGSQQYF.

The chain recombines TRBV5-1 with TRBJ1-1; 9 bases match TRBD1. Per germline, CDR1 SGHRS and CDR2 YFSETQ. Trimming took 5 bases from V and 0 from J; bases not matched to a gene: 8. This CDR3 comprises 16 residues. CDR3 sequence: CASSLDRGGMNTEAFF. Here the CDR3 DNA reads TGCGCCAGCAGTCTGGACAGGGGAGGGATGAACACTGAAGCTTTCTTT.

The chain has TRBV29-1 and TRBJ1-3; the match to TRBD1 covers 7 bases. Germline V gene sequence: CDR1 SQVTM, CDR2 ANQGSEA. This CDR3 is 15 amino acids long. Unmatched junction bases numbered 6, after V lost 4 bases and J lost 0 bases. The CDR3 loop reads CSVVGQPGSGNTIYF. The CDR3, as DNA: TGCAGCGTTGTGGGACAGCCTGGCTCTGGAAACACCATATATTTT.

The CDR3 here is CAWGPVGPLENTEAFF. CDR3 bases: TGTGCCTGGGGCCCGGTAGGCCCCCTAGAGAACACTGAAGCTTTCTTT. The gene calls are TRBV30 and TRBJ1-1; D not resolved. V lost 5 bases to trimming and J lost 1 base, with 20 bases between them. Germline CDR1 is GTSNPN and CDR2 is SVGIG (reference sequence). This CDR3 is built from 16 residues.

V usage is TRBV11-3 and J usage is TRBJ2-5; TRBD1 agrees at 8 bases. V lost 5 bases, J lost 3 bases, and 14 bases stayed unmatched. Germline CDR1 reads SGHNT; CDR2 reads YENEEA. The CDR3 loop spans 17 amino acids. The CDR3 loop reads CASSPGGRWEPEETQYF. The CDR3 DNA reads TGTGCCAGCAGCCCAGGGGGCAGGTGGGAACCCGAAGAGACCCAGTACTTC.

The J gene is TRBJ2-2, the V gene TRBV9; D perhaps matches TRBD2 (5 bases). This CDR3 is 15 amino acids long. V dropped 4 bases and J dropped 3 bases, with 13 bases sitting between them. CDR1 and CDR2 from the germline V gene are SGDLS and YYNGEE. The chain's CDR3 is CASSTRLHHTGELFF. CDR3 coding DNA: TGTGCCAGCAGCACTAGACTCCACCACACCGGGGAGCTGTTTTTT.

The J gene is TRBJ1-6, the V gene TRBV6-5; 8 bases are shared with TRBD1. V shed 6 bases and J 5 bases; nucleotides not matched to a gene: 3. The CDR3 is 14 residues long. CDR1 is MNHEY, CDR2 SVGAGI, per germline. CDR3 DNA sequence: TGTGCCAGCAGGGCAGGGGGCGATAATTCACCCCTCCACTTT. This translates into CASRAGGDNSPLHF.

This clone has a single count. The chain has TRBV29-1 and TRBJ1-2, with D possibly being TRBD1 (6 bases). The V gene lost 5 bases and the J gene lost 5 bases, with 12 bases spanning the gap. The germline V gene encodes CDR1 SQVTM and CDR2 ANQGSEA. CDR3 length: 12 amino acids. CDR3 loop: CSVRQDPYGYTF. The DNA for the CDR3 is TGCAGCGTTAGACAGGACCCTTATGGCTACACCTTC. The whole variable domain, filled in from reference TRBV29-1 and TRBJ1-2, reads SAVISQKPSRDICQRGTSLTIQCQVDSQVTMMFWYRQQPGQSLTLIATANQGSEATYESGFVIDKFPISRPNLTFSTLTVSNMSPEDSSIYLCSVRQDPYGYTFGSGTRLTVV.

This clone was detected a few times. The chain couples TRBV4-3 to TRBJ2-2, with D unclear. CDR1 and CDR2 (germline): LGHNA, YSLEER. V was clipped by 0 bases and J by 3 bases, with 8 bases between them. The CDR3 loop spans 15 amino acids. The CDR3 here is CASSQEVAYTGELFF. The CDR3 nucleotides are TGCGCCAGCAGCCAAGAAGTTGCGTACACCGGGGAGCTGTTTTTT.

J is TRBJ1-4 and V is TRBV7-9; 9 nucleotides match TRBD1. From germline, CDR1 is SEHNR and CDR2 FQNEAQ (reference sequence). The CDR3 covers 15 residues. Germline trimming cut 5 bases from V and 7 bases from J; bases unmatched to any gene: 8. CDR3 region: CASSTQGQGREKLFF. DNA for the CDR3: TGTGCCAGCAGCACACAGGGACAGGGTCGTGAAAAACTGTTTTTT.

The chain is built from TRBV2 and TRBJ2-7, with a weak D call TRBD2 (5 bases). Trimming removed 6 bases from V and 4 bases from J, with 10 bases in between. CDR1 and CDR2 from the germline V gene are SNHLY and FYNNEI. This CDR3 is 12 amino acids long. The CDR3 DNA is TGTGCCAGCAGCGAGGGCCCTTACGAGCAGTACTTC. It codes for CASSEGPYEQYF.

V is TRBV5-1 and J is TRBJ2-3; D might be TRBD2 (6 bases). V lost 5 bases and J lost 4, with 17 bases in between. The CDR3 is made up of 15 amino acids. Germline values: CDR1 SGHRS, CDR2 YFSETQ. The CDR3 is CASRDISGSPDTQYF. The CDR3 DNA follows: TGCGCCAGCAGAGATATTAGCGGTTCCCCAGATACGCAGTATTTT.

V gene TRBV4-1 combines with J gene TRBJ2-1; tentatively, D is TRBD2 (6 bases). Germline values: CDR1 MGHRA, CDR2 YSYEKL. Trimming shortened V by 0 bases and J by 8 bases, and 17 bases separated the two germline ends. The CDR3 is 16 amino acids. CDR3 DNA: TGCGCCAGCAGCCAAGATGCGGGACCCCGGGGGTATGAGCAGTTCTTC. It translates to CASSQDAGPRGYEQFF.

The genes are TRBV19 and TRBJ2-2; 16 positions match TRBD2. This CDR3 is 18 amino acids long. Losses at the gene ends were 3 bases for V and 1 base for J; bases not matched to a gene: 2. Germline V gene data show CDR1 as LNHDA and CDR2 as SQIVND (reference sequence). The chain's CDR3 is CASSMGLAGGRNTGELFF. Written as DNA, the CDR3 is TGTGCCAGTAGTATGGGACTAGCGGGAGGGCGGAACACCGGGGAGCTGTTTTTT.

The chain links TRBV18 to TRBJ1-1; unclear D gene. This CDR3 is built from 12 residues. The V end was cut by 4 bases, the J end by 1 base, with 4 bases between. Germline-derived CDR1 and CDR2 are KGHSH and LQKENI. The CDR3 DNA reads TGTGCCAGCTCACTCGGGAACACTGAAGCTTTCTTT. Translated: CASSLGNTEAFF.

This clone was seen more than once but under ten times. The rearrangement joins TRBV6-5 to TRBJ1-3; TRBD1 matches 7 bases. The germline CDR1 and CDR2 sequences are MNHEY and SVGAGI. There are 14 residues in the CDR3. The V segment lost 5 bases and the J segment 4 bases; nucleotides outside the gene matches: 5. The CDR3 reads CASSITGDGNTIYF. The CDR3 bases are TGTGCCAGCAGTATAACAGGGGACGGAAACACCATATATTTT.

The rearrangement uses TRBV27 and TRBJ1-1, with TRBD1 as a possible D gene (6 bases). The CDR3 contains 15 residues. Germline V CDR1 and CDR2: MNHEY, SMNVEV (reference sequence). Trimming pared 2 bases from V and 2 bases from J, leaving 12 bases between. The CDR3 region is CASSLTGILNTEAFF. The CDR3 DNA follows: TGTGCCAGCAGTTTAACAGGGATTTTAAACACTGAAGCTTTCTTT.

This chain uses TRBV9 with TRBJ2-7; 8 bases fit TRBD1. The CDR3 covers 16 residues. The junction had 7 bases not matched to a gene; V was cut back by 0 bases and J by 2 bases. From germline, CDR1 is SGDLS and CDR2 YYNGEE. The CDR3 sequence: CASSVGAGTGPYEQYF. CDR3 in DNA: TGTGCCAGCAGCGTAGGGGCCGGGACAGGACCCTACGAGCAGTACTTC.